This TCR beta chain was identified during a study of blood T cells in healthy people across ages. Whole-study findings and limits: Compared with aged donors, long-lived donors showed fewer expanded clones, suggesting selection. The unknown donor CMV status may have confounded expanded clonotype changes.

This clonotype was picked up a small number of times. The antigen is unknown. The junction had 4 bases not matched to a gene; V was cut back by 0 bases and J by 7 bases. CDR3 length equals 15 residues. Germline V gene lookup returns CDR1 LGHNA and CDR2 YSLEER. Primed by a sample-barcoded 5' primer and a J-beta primer mix, a second PCR proceeded for 7 to 11 cycles. The template-switch adaptor was a 5' adaptor with 12 random nucleotides. It tagged each cDNA molecule. MiXCR, run by TCRdb on the 5' RACE reads, gives a single entry per CDR3 protein. The table has under 850,000 distinct CDR3 sequences, around 36% seen once; the top ten hold 10% to 15%.

The genes are TRBV4-3 and TRBJ1-4; 8 nucleotides line up with TRBD1. The specimen sequenced was blood. This sequence was found in a man younger than 35 in good health. CDR3 sequence reads: CASSQDQDRGEKLFF. Here the CDR3 DNA reads TGCGCCAGCAGCCAAGATCAAGACAGGGGTGAAAAACTGTTTTTT.